Sequencing of this T cell receptor beta chain was carried out in a study of blood T cell repertoires in COVID-19. Background on the study: The United States, Italy and Spain supplied acute and convalescent COVID-19 samples.

As handled by the study authors: Scientists estimated how many nucleated cells there were by amplifying reference gene primers. TCRdb's copy holds only in-frame clones and misses some; the assay was immunoSEQ multiplex PCR. V, J and clone size are those of that table, while D and trimming were read from the DNA. Of about 73,000 clones listed, over 80% were seen once; the top ten hold roughly 2.5%. This clone appeared once. Germline trimming cut 1 base from V and 4 bases from J; bases unmatched to any gene: 3. Germline-derived CDR1 and CDR2 are SGHDT and YYEEEE. The CDR3 runs to 14 residues. The chain carries TRBV5-6 and TRBJ1-1, with 8 bases lining up with TRBD1. This TCR was recovered from a man older than 75 with active or convalescent COVID-19. Specimen: peripheral blood. The CDR3 DNA follows: TGTGCCAGCAGCTTGCACAGGGGGGTCACTGAAGCTTTCTTT. Amino acid sequence: CASSLHRGVTEAFF.